This TCR beta chain was obtained from a study of blood T cell repertoires in COVID-19. As for the study in general: T cells, B-cell-depleted T cells, or PBMCs provided the cDNA or gDNA that served as material.

Per the original data handling: The assay estimated nucleated cells by amplifying reference gene primers. Some clones are missing from TCRdb's copy, which holds only in-frame ones; the method was immunoSEQ multiplex PCR. The V and J calls and clone size come from that table; D and trimming were worked out from the DNA. This table holds fewer than 250,000 clones, around 86% found once. The CDR3 covers 14 residues. J was trimmed by 2 bases and V by 3 bases; bases with no gene match: 3. In germline, CDR1 is LNHDA, CDR2 SQIVND (reference sequence). The V gene is TRBV19, the J gene TRBJ2-7; TRBD1 matches at 8 bases. The TCR was taken from a man aged 50 to 59 with acute or convalescent COVID-19. The material sequenced was peripheral blood. The CDR3 nucleotides are TGTGCCAGTAGTATGGGACAGGAGCCCTACGAGCAGTACTTC. Translation gives CASSMGQEPYEQYF.